These 23 T cell receptor beta chains share one sample of origin, sequenced in a study of T cell responses to AZD1222 COVID-19 vaccine. Some clones are missing from TCRdb's copy, which holds only in-frame ones; the method was immunoSEQ multiplex PCR. The table records approximately 130,000 clones, 70% to 90% of them present only once. Material: peripheral blood, obtained 28 days after the second AZD1222 dose. The receptor source for this set is an adult who received the AZD1222 COVID-19 vaccine.

This clone was seen just once. The rearrangement joins TRBV6-5 to TRBJ1-5, with D perhaps matching TRBD1 (6 bases). The V end was cut by 6 bases, the J end by 7 bases, with 13 bases between. The germline gives CDR1 MNHEY, CDR2 SVGAGI. The CDR3 has 13 amino acids. The CDR3 is CASSLQGQQPQHF. Written as DNA, the CDR3 is TGTGCCAGCAGCCTACAGGGTCAGCAGCCCCAGCATTTT.

The V gene is TRBV15, the J gene TRBJ1-5, with TRBD1 matching over 7 bases. The V and J ends lost 0 bases and 3 bases, in that order; junction bases with no gene match: 2. The CDR3 is 15 amino acids. The germline V gene has CDR1 LNHNV and CDR2 YYDKDF (reference sequence). CDR3 sequence (DNA): TGTGCCACCAGCAGAGACGGACAGGTCAATCAGCCCCAGCATTTT. Protein product: CATSRDGQVNQPQHF.

This chain connects TRBV6-1 to TRBJ1-2; 8 bases line up with TRBD1. V lost 2 bases to trimming and J lost 6 bases; unmatched junction nucleotides: 2. Per germline, CDR1 MNHNS and CDR2 SASEGT. The CDR3 is 13 residues long. The CDR3 nucleotides read TGTGCCAGCAGTGAAAGGACAGGGAATGGCTACACCTTC. Its protein is CASSERTGNGYTF.

A single count supports this clone. The V and J genes are TRBV18 and TRBJ2-2; no reliable D call. V was pared by 3 bases and J by 6 bases, with 5 bases between. The germline V gene encodes CDR1 KGHSH and CDR2 LQKENI. The CDR3 sequence is 12 residues long. CDR3 bases: TGTGCCAGCTCACCGTTACCCGGGGAGCTGTTTTTT. Protein product: CASSPLPGELFF. Based on the CDR3 plus reference TRBV18 and TRBJ2-2, the full variable domain is NAGVMQNPRHLVRRRGQEARLRCSPMKGHSHVYWYRQLPEEGLKFMVYLQKENIIDESGMPKERFSAEFPKEGPSILRIQQVVRGDSAAYFCASSPLPGELFFGEGSRLTVL.

This clone was recorded only once. This sequence joins TRBV4-1 and TRBJ1-5; perhaps TRBD1 as D (5 bases). The CDR3 runs to 14 residues. Germline V gene sequence: CDR1 MGHRA, CDR2 YSYEKL. The germline V and J ends were trimmed by 2 bases and 2 bases, with 7 bases remaining between them. The CDR3 loop reads CASSQQGRNQPQHF. The CDR3 nucleotides are TGCGCCAGCAGCCAACAGGGACGCAATCAGCCCCAGCATTTT.

This clone has only one observation. The gene calls are TRBV5-1 and TRBJ1-1, with 8 bases that match TRBD1. This CDR3 contains 13 residues. Germline CDR1 reads SGHRS; CDR2 reads YFSETQ. V was clipped by 3 bases and J by 4 bases; unmatched bases: 2. Written as DNA, the CDR3 is TGCGCCAGCAGCTCGACAGGGGCCACTGAAGCTTTCTTT. It yields the protein CASSSTGATEAFF.

This clone appeared a single time. V and J are TRBV18 and TRBJ1-4, with 9 bases lining up with TRBD1. The CDR3 loop spans 18 amino acids. CDR1 and CDR2 (germline): KGHSH, LQKENI. J lost 7 bases, V lost 8 bases, and 20 bases had no gene match. The CDR3 protein is CASSPSSGTGSSGEKLFF. In DNA form, the CDR3 reads TGTGCCAGCAGCCCAAGTTCTGGGACAGGGTCTTCTGGTGAAAAACTGTTTTTT.

V usage is TRBV7-2 and J usage is TRBJ1-1, with D unclear. Germline V gives CDR1 SGHTA, CDR2 FQGNSA. The CDR3 extends over 12 amino acids. V lost 4 bases and J 11 bases, leaving 14 bases between the germline ends. This CDR3 reads CASSSDSRRAFF. For the CDR3, the DNA is TGTGCCAGCAGCTCCGATAGTCGTAGGGCTTTCTTT.

The chain uses TRBV5-1 and TRBJ2-1; D is perhaps TRBD2 (6 bases). The CDR3 runs 14 residues. V was cut by 4 bases and J by 7 bases, with 15 bases left in between. The germline CDR1 and CDR2 sequences are SGHRS and YFSETQ. CDR3 residues: CASSGGGGRNEQFF. As DNA, the CDR3 is TGCGCCAGCAGCGGAGGCGGAGGGAGGAATGAGCAGTTCTTC.

This rearrangement joins TRBV18 to TRBJ1-2; the match to TRBD1 covers 7 bases. With V trimmed by 3 bases and J by 3 bases, 4 bases remained unmatched. The CDR3 totals 14 residues. Looked up from germline, CDR1 is KGHSH and CDR2 is LQKENI. This CDR3 is CASSPGTVDYGYTF. Here the CDR3 DNA reads TGTGCCAGCTCACCCGGGACAGTCGACTATGGCTACACCTTC.

This chain uses TRBV5-1 with TRBJ1-3; weak D call: TRBD1 (6 bases). Germline V lookup: CDR1 SGHRS, CDR2 YFSETQ. The CDR3 spans 16 residues. The V gene lost 4 bases and the J gene lost 0 bases, with 14 bases spanning the gap. CDR3: CASSPRGQRSGNTIYF. In DNA, the CDR3 is TGCGCCAGCAGCCCCCGTGGACAGCGCTCTGGAAACACCATATATTTT. The variable domain in full, completed from reference TRBV5-1 and TRBJ1-3, reads KAGVTQTPRYLIKTRGQQVTLSCSPISGHRSVSWYQQTPGQGLQFLFEYFSETQRNKGNFPGRFSGRQFSNSRSEMNVSTLELGDSALYLCASSPRGQRSGNTIYFGEGSWLTVV.

There are a few counts of this clone. The chain has TRBV5-8 and TRBJ2-3; TRBD2 matches at 13 bases. With V trimmed by 0 bases and J by 3 bases, 1 base remained unmatched. There are 16 residues in the CDR3. Per the germline V gene, CDR1 is SGHTS and CDR2 is YDEGEE. CDR3 sequence: CASSLGLAGGTDTQYF. CDR3 bases: TGTGCCAGCAGCTTGGGACTAGCGGGAGGAACAGATACGCAGTATTTT.

The chain couples TRBV6-2 or TRBV6-3 to TRBJ2-1; a possible D gene is TRBD2 (5 bases). CDR3 length equals 14 residues. The germline V gene encodes CDR1 MNHEY and CDR2 SVGEGT. V gave up 2 bases and J gave up 4 bases, with 9 bases separating them. As DNA, the CDR3 is TGTGCCAGCAGTTACATGGACTGGTACAATGAGCAGTTCTTC. It is translated as CASSYMDWYNEQFF.

This sequence joins TRBV18 and TRBJ1-5; D is undetermined. Germline values: CDR1 KGHSH, CDR2 LQKENI. The CDR3 length is 18 residues. Trimming shortened V by 2 bases and J by 5 bases, and 22 bases separated the two germline ends. CDR3 sequence (DNA): TGTGCCAGCTCACCAATACGGTCAACCCAAGGCTCGGATCAGCCCCAGCATTTT. This gives the protein CASSPIRSTQGSDQPQHF.

The chain uses TRBV7-6 and TRBJ2-5, with TRBD1 identical over 7 bases. Losses at the gene ends were 5 bases for V and 2 bases for J; bases not matched to a gene: 5. The CDR3 is 14 residues long. The germline V gene has CDR1 SGHVS and CDR2 FNYEAQ. CDR3 region: CASSRPGQQETQYF. CDR3 sequence (DNA): TGTGCCAGCAGCCGTCCGGGACAGCAAGAGACCCAGTACTTC.

This sequence joins TRBV12-3 or TRBV12-4 and TRBJ1-2, with D unresolved. V dropped 3 bases and J dropped 4 bases, with 9 bases sitting between them. The CDR3 sequence is 13 residues long. The CDR3 protein is CASSFSARYGYTF. CDR3 coding DNA: TGTGCCAGCAGTTTTTCCGCCCGCTATGGCTACACCTTC.

Only one count was recorded for this clone. The chain combines TRBV6-5 with TRBJ1-1, with TRBD1 identical over 12 bases. Trimming cost V 4 bases and J 4 bases; bases outside gene matches: 7. The CDR3 loop spans 16 amino acids. The germline CDR1 and CDR2 sequences are MNHEY and SVGAGI. The CDR3 is CASSSGQGAPGTEAFF. The CDR3, as DNA: TGTGCCAGCAGTTCGGGACAGGGGGCGCCCGGCACTGAAGCTTTCTTT.

The gene calls are TRBV29-1 and TRBJ2-5, with 14 bases lining up with TRBD2. The germline gives CDR1 SQVTM, CDR2 ANQGSEA. This CDR3 has 15 residues. J gave up 4 bases and V 5 bases, and 6 bases lay outside the gene matches. The CDR3 nucleotides are TGCAGCGTTCGGGGGACTAGCGGGAGTCTAGAGACCCAGTACTTC. This translates into CSVRGTSGSLETQYF.

The chain is built from TRBV2 and TRBJ1-5; D may be TRBD1 (5 bases). This CDR3 has 14 residues. V was cut by 11 bases and J by 4 bases, with 18 bases left in between. Germline-derived CDR1 and CDR2 are SNHLY and FYNNEI. CDR3 bases: TGTGCCTGGTCCGGGACTGGCGGAAATCAGCCCCAGCATTTT. Translated: CAWSGTGGNQPQHF.

The V and J genes are TRBV27 and TRBJ2-7, with TRBD2 matching over 9 bases. The CDR3 runs 17 residues. J lost 0 bases, V lost 2 bases, and 8 bases had no gene match. CDR1 and CDR2 from the germline V gene are MNHEY and SMNVEV (reference sequence). The CDR3: CASSLRHSGRSSYEQYF. The DNA of the CDR3 is TGTGCCAGCAGTTTACGCCATAGCGGGAGAAGCTCCTACGAGCAGTACTTC.

V is TRBV14 and J is TRBJ2-1, with a tentative D call TRBD2 (5 bases). The CDR3 consists of 14 residues. V was shortened by 5 bases and J by 9 bases, with 17 bases between the two germline ends. The germline gives CDR1 SGHDN, CDR2 FVKESK. The CDR3 region has the DNA TGTGCCAGCAGCATCCCCGGAACTAGAGTTGAGCAGTTCTTC. Its protein product is CASSIPGTRVEQFF.

The V call is TRBV29-1, the J call TRBJ2-1; D is ambiguous. Germline CDR1 SQVTM, CDR2 ANQGSEA. V was cut by 4 bases and J by 7 bases, with 20 bases left in between. The CDR3 extends over 15 amino acids. The DNA for the CDR3 is TGCAGCGTTGGAACTTTGAGTCTTCTGAGGAATGAGCAGTTCTTC. Amino acids: CSVGTLSLLRNEQFF.

This clone was recorded a few times. The gene calls are TRBV2 and TRBJ1-1; possible D gene TRBD1, 6 bases. The CDR3 has 12 residues. Germline loops: CDR1 SNHLY, CDR2 FYNNEI. Trimming cost V 4 bases and J 6 bases, with 9 bases left between them. The CDR3 region has the DNA TGTGCCAGCAGTGTCTACAGGGCTGAAGCTTTCTTT. This translates into CASSVYRAEAFF.